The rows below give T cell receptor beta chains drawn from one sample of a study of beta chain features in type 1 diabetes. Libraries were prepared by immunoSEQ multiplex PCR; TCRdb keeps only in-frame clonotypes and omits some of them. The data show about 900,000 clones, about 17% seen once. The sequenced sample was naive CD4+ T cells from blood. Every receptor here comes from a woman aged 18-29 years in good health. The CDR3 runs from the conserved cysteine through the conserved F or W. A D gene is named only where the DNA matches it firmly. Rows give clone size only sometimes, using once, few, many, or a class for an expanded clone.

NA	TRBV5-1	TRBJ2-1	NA	CASSLGPDTYNEQFF	TGCGCCAGCAGCTTGGGACCCGATACCTACAATGAGCAGTTCTTC
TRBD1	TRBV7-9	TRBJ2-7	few	CASTRGQGDYEQYF	TGTGCCAGCACTCGGGGACAGGGGGACTACGAGCAGTACTTC
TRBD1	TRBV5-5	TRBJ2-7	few	CASRLLQGSGEQYF	TGTGCCAGCAGACTTTTACAGGGGTCGGGGGAGCAGTACTTC
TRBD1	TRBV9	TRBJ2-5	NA	CASSVVGGETQYF	TGTGCCAGCAGCGTAGTAGGGGGCGAGACCCAGTACTTC
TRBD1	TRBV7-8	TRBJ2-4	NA	CASSLIRGRGNIQYF	TGTGCCAGCAGCTTAATCAGGGGGAGAGGAAACATTCAGTACTTC
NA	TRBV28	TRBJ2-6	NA	CASSKGDAGANVLTF	TGTGCCAGCAGTAAAGGGGATGCAGGGGCCAACGTCCTGACTTTC
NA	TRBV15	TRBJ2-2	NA	CATSRGATGELFF	TGTGCCACCAGCAGGGGAGCCACCGGGGAGCTGTTTTTT
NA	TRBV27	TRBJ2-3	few	CASSLAASTDTQYF	TGTGCCAGCAGTCTCGCGGCGAGCACAGATACGCAGTATTTT
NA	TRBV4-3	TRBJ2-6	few	CASSQDAVSGANVLTF	TGCGCCAGCAGCCAAGATGCAGTCTCTGGGGCCAACGTCCTGACTTTC
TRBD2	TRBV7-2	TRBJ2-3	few	CASSIRLAGGPFRTDTQYF	TGTGCCAGCAGCATCAGACTAGCGGGAGGGCCGTTTCGCACAGATACGCAGTATTTT
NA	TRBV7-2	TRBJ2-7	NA	CASSLRRGHSYEQYF	TGTGCCAGCAGCTTACGGCGGGGCCATTCCTACGAGCAGTACTTC
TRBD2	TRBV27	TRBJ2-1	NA	CASSSGLVEHEQFF	TGTGCCAGCAGTTCGGGACTAGTAGAGCATGAGCAGTTCTTC
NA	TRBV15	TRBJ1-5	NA	CATSRGGIDQPQHF	TGTGCCACCAGCAGGGGGGGAATCGATCAGCCCCAGCATTTT
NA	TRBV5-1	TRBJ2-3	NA	CASTGPIGNTDTQYF	TGCGCCAGCACTGGACCTATTGGAAACACAGATACGCAGTATTTT
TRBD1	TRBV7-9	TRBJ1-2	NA	CASSLKGTAVNYGYTF	TGTGCCAGCAGCTTAAAGGGGACAGCCGTTAACTATGGCTACACCTTC
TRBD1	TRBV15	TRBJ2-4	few	CATGRGDRDDIQYF	TGTGCCACCGGCAGAGGGGACAGGGATGACATTCAGTACTTC
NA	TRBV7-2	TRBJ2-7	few	CASSLGGRGYEQYF	TGTGCCAGCAGCTTAGGTGGTCGGGGCTACGAGCAGTACTTC
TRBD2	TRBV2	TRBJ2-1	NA	CAAAGTAYNEQFF	TGTGCCGCAGCGGGAACCGCCTACAATGAGCAGTTCTTC
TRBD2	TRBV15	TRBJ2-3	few	CATWTSGNTDTQYF	TGTGCCACTTGGACTAGCGGTAACACAGATACGCAGTATTTT
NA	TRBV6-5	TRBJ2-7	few	CASSLRVGNYEQYF	TGTGCCAGCAGTTTAAGGGTGGGGAACTACGAGCAGTACTTC
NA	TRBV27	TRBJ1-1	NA	CASSTRSQVNTEAFF	TGTGCCAGCAGTACCCGAAGCCAGGTGAACACTGAAGCTTTCTTT
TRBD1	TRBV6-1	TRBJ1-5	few	CASSIRGQGNQPQHF	TGTGCCAGCAGTATCCGGGGACAGGGAAATCAGCCCCAGCATTTT
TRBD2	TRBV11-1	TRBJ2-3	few	CASSLAGGPSGRFGDTQYF	TGTGCCAGCAGCTTAGCAGGTGGCCCTAGCGGGAGGTTCGGAGATACGCAGTATTTT
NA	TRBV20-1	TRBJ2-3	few	CSAERDTQYF	TGCAGTGCGGAGCGAGATACGCAGTATTTT
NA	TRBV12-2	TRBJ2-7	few	CASRFCPEAGYLEGEQYF	TGTGCAAGTCGCTTCTGCCCTGAAGCGGGATACCTAGAGGGCGAGCAGTACTTC
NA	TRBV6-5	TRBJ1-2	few	CASRLQGGVDYGYTF	TGTGCCAGCAGGCTACAGGGAGGGGTCGACTATGGCTACACCTTC
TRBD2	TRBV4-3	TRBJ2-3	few	CASSQGRGLAGVDTDTQYF	TGCGCCAGCAGCCAAGGCCGGGGACTAGCGGGAGTGGATACAGATACGCAGTATTTT
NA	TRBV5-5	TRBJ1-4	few	CASSLAIGKLFF	TGTGCCAGCAGCTTGGCTATAGGAAAACTGTTTTTT
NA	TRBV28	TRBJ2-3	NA	CASSSGDTQYF	TGTGCCAGCAGTTCAGGGGATACGCAGTATTTT
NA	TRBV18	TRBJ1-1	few	CASSPRVRKNTEAFF	TGTGCCAGCTCACCACGAGTTCGGAAGAACACTGAAGCTTTCTTT
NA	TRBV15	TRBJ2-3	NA	CATSRGPAATPSTDTQYF	TGTGCCACCAGCAGAGGCCCCGCTGCTACGCCGAGCACAGATACGCAGTATTTT
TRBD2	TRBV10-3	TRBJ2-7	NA	CAISESRTRSAYEQYF	TGTGCCATCAGTGAGTCCCGGACTAGAAGTGCCTACGAGCAGTACTTC
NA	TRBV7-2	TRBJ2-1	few	CASSPVGKYQFF	TGTGCCAGCAGTCCTGTCGGAAAATACCAGTTCTTC
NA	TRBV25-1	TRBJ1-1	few	CASSELTMNTEAFF	TGTGCCAGCAGTGAATTAACCATGAACACTGAAGCTTTCTTT
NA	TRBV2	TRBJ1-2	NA	CASSVVQGHGYTF	TGTGCCAGCAGTGTTGTTCAGGGTCATGGCTACACCTTC
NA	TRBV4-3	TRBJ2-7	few	CASSQDPFNSYEQYF	TGCGCCAGCAGCCAAGATCCTTTCAACTCCTACGAGCAGTACTTC
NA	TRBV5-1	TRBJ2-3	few	CASSLGGLSTDTQYF	TGCGCCAGCAGCTTGGGGGGACTTAGCACAGATACGCAGTATTTT
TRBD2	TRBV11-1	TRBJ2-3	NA	CASSRVRLAGGPSTDTQYF	TGTGCCAGCAGCCGCGTTCGACTAGCGGGAGGCCCTAGCACAGATACGCAGTATTTT